These T cell receptor beta chains were read from a single sample in a study of blood T cell repertoires in COVID-19. The protocol was immunoSEQ multiplex PCR, while the TCRdb copy is restricted to in-frame clones and leaves out a portion. The data show some 530,000 clones, approximately 85% seen once. Sequenced: peripheral blood. The receptors originated from a human donor in a cohort sampled during active COVID-19. CDR3s include the opening cysteine and the closing phenylalanine or tryptophan. Each record gives: V gene, J gene, clone size, D gene, CDR3 protein, CDR3 DNA. A D gene is named only where the DNA matches it firmly. Only part of the rows carry a size: once, few, many, or a class if the clone is expanded.

TRBV5-4	TRBJ2-1	once	TRBD1	CASSPPRAGQGYNEQFF	TGTGCCAGCAGCCCCCCCAGGGCGGGACAGGGGTACAATGAGCAGTTCTTC
TRBV19	TRBJ1-1	.	TRBD1	CASMTGLGTEAFF	TGTGCCAGTATGACAGGGTTAGGCACTGAAGCTTTCTTT
TRBV2	TRBJ2-2	few	.	CASSVSRGFTGELFF	TGTGCCAGCAGTGTCTCCAGAGGATTCACCGGGGAGCTGTTTTTT
TRBV18	TRBJ2-1	.	TRBD1	CASSPWGQIYNEQFF	TGTGCCAGCTCACCATGGGGACAGATATACAATGAGCAGTTCTTC
TRBV19	TRBJ1-1	.	TRBD1	CASSWDRVNTEAFF	TGTGCCAGTAGTTGGGACAGGGTGAACACTGAAGCTTTCTTT
TRBV28	TRBJ2-6	.	TRBD2	CASSFKSSGGFSSGANVLTF	TGTGCCAGCAGTTTCAAAAGCTCGGGGGGTTTCTCCTCTGGGGCCAACGTCCTGACTTTC
TRBV27	TRBJ2-7	.	TRBD1	CASSLQPRTGGQYF	TGTGCCAGCAGTTTACAGCCGCGGACAGGCGGGCAGTACTTC
TRBV4-1	TRBJ2-7	.	TRBD1	CASSRDRGASYEQYF	TGCGCCAGCAGCCGGGACAGGGGTGCCTCCTACGAGCAGTACTTC
TRBV19	TRBJ2-7	.	.	CASSLRDTVYEQYF	TGTGCCAGTTCCCTCCGGGACACAGTCTACGAGCAGTACTTC
TRBV28	TRBJ1-5	once	.	CASTPTGPPEPQHF	TGTGCCAGCACCCCTACAGGGCCTCCAGAGCCCCAGCATTTT
TRBV5-1	TRBJ1-2	.	.	CASSSAAHYGYTF	TGCGCCAGCAGCTCGGCGGCCCACTATGGCTACACCTTC
TRBV3-1/TRBV3-2	TRBJ2-5	.	.	CASSQGGLSGRETQYF	TGTGCCAGCAGCCAAGGGGGACTTTCAGGACGAGAGACCCAGTACTTC
TRBV10-1	TRBJ2-2	once	TRBD1	CASKGDRNTGELFF	TGCGCCAGCAAAGGGGACAGAAACACCGGGGAGCTGTTTTTT
TRBV5-8	TRBJ1-1	.	.	CASSQKGHLNTEAFF	TGTGCCAGCAGCCAAAAGGGACACTTGAACACTGAAGCTTTCTTT
TRBV5-1	TRBJ2-2	.	.	CASTALGANTGELFF	TGCGCCAGCACCGCTCTAGGCGCGAACACCGGGGAGCTGTTTTTT
TRBV12-3/TRBV12-4	TRBJ2-7	.	TRBD1	CASSRQGGYEQYF	TGTGCCAGCAGTAGACAGGGCGGCTACGAGCAGTACTTC
TRBV19	TRBJ2-2	.	TRBD1	CASSSGQGLNTGELFF	TGTGCCAGTAGTTCGGGACAGGGGCTGAACACCGGGGAGCTGTTTTTT
TRBV3-1/TRBV3-2	TRBJ1-6	once	.	CASSQEGAGNSPLHF	TGTGCCAGCAGCCAAGAGGGGGCAGGGAATTCACCCCTCCACTTT
TRBV19	TRBJ1-5	.	.	CASRFSRDTYSNQPQHF	TGTGCCAGTAGATTCTCCCGGGACACCTATAGCAATCAGCCCCAGCATTTT
TRBV5-4	TRBJ1-3	.	TRBD1	CASSPGQGAQGNTIYF	TGTGCCAGCAGCCCGGGACAGGGGGCGCAAGGAAACACCATATATTTT
TRBV27	TRBJ2-3	.	TRBD2	CASSFRNPLAGAITDTQYF	TGTGCCAGCAGTTTCCGAAACCCCTTAGCGGGAGCGATCACAGATACGCAGTATTTT
TRBV27	TRBJ2-5	.	TRBD2	CASSRTLAGGNQETQYF	TGTGCCAGCAGTAGAACACTAGCGGGAGGAAACCAAGAGACCCAGTACTTC
TRBV4-2	TRBJ2-7	.	.	CASSLEGSSILERYF	TGTGCCAGCAGCCTCGAGGGATCTTCGATTCTCGAGCGCTACTTC
TRBV18	TRBJ1-4	.	.	CASSKTGELRNEKLFF	TGTGCCAGCTCTAAGACAGGTGAACTTCGTAATGAAAAACTGTTTTTT